This entry lists 7 T cell receptor beta chains sequenced from one sample in a study of identical twins. A single record per CDR3 protein comes from TCRdb applying MiXCR to the 5' RACE reads. Of roughly 710,000 distinct CDR3 sequences listed, around 6.1% are singletons. Source material: naive T cells sorted from blood. The source is a man aged 18 to 30 in good health.

The V call is TRBV2, the J call TRBJ2-1, with a weak D call TRBD2 (5 bases). Germline V CDR1 and CDR2: SNHLY, FYNNEI. This CDR3 spans 12 amino acids. Trimming took 6 bases from V and 9 from J, leaving 12 bases between them. CDR3 amino acids: CASRPGVGEQFF. CDR3 in DNA: TGTGCCAGCAGACCCGGGGTAGGTGAGCAGTTCTTC.

This sequence joins TRBV18 and TRBJ2-1; 11 bases are a match to TRBD2. The CDR3 has 17 amino acids. V trimming: 6 bases; J trimming: 7 bases; junction bases outside the gene matches: 14. Germline lookup yields CDR1 KGHSH and CDR2 LQKENI. The CDR3 here is CASSTTLLAGVRNEQFF. The DNA for the CDR3 is TGTGCCAGCTCGACAACATTACTAGCGGGAGTAAGGAATGAGCAGTTCTTC.

This clonotype was seen many times. The chain combines TRBV20-1 with TRBJ2-5; 7 bases fit TRBD1. The CDR3 loop spans 14 amino acids. J gave up 5 bases and V 3 bases, and 9 bases lay outside the gene matches. Germline V gives CDR1 DFQATT, CDR2 SNEGSKA (reference sequence). The chain's CDR3 is CSASETGTVETQYF. CDR3 sequence (DNA): TGCAGTGCTAGTGAGACAGGGACGGTGGAGACCCAGTACTTC.

This clonotype appeared many times. The rearrangement uses TRBV5-6 and TRBJ1-2; D is unresolved. Between the trimmed V and J ends, which lost 3 bases and 4 bases, there was a span of 7 bases. The CDR3 spans 12 residues. Germline V CDR1 and CDR2: SGHDT, YYEEEE. For the CDR3, the DNA is TGTGCCAGCAGCTCGGAACCCTATGGCTACACCTTC. It codes for CASSSEPYGYTF.

Many counts were recorded for this clonotype. The rearrangement joins TRBV9 to TRBJ1-5; TRBD1 might be the D (6 bases). The V gene lost 4 bases and the J gene lost 6 bases, with 14 bases spanning the gap. This CDR3 has 14 amino acids. Germline CDR1 and CDR2: SGDLS and YYNGEE. CDR3 in amino acids: CASSPRGGSQPQHF. In nucleotides, the CDR3 is TGTGCCAGCAGCCCTAGAGGGGGTAGTCAGCCCCAGCATTTT.

This clonotype has at least ten counts. The chain carries TRBV20-1 and TRBJ2-5, with 8 bases fitting TRBD1. Germline-derived CDR1 and CDR2 are DFQATT and SNEGSKA (reference sequence). The CDR3 is 12 residues long. Trimming took 6 bases from V and 7 from J; bases not matched to a gene: 7. Here the CDR3 DNA reads TGCAGTGCCCCAGGGGGCCAGGGGACCCAGTACTTC. Translating gives CSAPGGQGTQYF.

This clonotype was recorded a few times. The chain has TRBV29-1 and TRBJ2-7; 9 bases are a match to TRBD2. With 4 bases clipped from V and 3 bases from J, the junction kept 7 bases outside the gene matches. The CDR3 is made up of 14 amino acids. Germline V gene data show CDR1 as SQVTM and CDR2 as ANQGSEA. CDR3 in DNA: TGCAGCGTTGGTTGGCGGGAGGGCCTCTACGAGCAGTACTTC. This codes for CSVGWREGLYEQYF.